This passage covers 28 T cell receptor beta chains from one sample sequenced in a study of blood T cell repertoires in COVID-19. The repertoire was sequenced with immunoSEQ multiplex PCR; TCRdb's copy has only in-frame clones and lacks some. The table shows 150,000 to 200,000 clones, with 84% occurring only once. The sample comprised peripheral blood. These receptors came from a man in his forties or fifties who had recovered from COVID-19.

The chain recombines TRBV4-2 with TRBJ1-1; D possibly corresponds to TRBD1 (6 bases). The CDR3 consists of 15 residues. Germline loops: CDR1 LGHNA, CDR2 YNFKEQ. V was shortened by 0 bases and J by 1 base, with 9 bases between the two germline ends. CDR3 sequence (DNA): TGTGCCAGCAGCCAAGACCGGGACACGAACACTGAAGCTTTCTTT. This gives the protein CASSQDRDTNTEAFF.

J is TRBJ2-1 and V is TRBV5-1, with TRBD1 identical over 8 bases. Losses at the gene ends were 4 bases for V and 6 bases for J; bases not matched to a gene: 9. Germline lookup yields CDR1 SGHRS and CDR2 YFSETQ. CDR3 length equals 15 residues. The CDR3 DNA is TGCGCCAGCAGCCCTACACCGGGACAGGTCAATGAGCAGTTCTTC. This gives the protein CASSPTPGQVNEQFF.

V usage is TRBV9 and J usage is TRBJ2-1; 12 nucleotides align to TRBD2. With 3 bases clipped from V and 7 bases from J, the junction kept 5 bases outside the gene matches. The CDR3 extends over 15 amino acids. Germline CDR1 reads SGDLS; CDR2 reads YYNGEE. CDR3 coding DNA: TGTGCCAGCAGCGCCGGGACTAGCGGGCGAAATGAGCAGTTCTTC. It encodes CASSAGTSGRNEQFF. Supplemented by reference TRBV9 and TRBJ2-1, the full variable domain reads DSGVTQTPKHLITATGQRVTLRCSPRSGDLSVYWYQQSLDQGLQFLIQYYNGEERAKGNILERFSAQQFPDLHSELNLSSLELGDSALYFCASSAGTSGRNEQFFGPGTRLTVL.

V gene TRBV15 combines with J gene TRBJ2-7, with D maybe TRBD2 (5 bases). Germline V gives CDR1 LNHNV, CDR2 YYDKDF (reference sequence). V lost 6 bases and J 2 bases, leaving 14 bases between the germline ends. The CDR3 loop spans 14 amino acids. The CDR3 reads CATSSAGGPYEQYF. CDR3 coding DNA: TGTGCCACCAGTAGTGCGGGTGGCCCCTACGAGCAGTACTTC. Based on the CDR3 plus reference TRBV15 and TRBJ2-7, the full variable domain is DAMVIQNPRYQVTQFGKPVTLSCSQTLNHNVMYWYQQKSSQAPKLLFHYYDKDFNNEADTPDNFQSRRPNTSFCFLDIRSPGLGDTAMYLCATSSAGGPYEQYFGPGTRLTVT.

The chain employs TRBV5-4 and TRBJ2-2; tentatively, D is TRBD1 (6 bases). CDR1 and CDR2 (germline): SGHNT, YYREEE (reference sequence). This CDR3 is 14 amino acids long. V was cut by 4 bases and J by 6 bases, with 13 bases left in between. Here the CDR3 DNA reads TGTGCCAGCAGCAAGGACAGTGGGTCCGGGGAGCTGTTTTTT. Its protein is CASSKDSGSGELFF.

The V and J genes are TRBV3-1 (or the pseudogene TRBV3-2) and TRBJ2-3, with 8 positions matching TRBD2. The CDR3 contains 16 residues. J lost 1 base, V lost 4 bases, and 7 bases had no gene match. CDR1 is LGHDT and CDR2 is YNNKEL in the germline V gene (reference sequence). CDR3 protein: CASSLGTTSGTDTQYF. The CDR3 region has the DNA TGTGCCAGCAGCCTTGGGACGACTAGCGGCACAGATACGCAGTATTTT.

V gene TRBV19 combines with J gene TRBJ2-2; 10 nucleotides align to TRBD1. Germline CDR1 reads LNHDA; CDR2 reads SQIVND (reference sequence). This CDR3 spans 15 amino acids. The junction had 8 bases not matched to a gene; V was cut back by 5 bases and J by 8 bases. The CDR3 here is CASSGGQGVIGELFF. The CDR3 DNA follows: TGTGCCAGTAGTGGTGGACAGGGGGTAATAGGGGAGCTGTTTTTT.

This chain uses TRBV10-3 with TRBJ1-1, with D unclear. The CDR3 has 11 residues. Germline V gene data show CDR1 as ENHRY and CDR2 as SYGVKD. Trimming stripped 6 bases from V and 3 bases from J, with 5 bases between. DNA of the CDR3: TGTGCCATCAGATCCTACACTGAAGCTTTCTTT. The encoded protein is CAIRSYTEAFF.

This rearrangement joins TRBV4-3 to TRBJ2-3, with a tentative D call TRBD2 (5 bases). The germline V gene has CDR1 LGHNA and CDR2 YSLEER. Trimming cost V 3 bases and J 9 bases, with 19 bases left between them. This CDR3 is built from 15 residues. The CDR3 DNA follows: TGCGCCAGCAGCCAGGATCGGGGTTCTTCGGGCACGCAGTATTTT. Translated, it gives CASSQDRGSSGTQYF.

The CDR3 coding sequence is TGTGCCACCAGCAGACTGGCAGGGATGAACACCGGGGAGCTGTTTTTT. Protein: CATSRLAGMNTGELFF. The chain uses TRBV15 and TRBJ2-2, with D perhaps TRBD1 (5 bases). The germline V gene encodes CDR1 LNHNV and CDR2 YYDKDF (reference sequence). This CDR3 contains 16 residues. Trimming took 2 bases from V and 1 from J, leaving 11 bases between them.

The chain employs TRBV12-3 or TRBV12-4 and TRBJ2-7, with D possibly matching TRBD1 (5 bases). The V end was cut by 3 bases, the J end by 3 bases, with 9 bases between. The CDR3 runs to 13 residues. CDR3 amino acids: CASSFVRGYEQYF. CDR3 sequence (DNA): TGTGCCAGCAGTTTTGTTAGGGGCTACGAGCAGTACTTC.

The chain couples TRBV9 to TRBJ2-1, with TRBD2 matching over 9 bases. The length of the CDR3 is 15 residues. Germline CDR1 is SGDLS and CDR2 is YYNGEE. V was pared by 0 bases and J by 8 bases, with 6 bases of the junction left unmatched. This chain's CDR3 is CASSVGGRAADEQFF. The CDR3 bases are TGTGCCAGCAGCGTAGGCGGGAGGGCCGCGGATGAGCAGTTCTTC.

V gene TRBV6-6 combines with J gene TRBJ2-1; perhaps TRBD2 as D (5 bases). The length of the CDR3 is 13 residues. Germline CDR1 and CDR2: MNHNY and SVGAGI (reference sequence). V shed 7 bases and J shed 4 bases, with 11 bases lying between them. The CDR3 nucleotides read TGTGCCAGCAAACTAGAACAGTACAATGAGCAGTTCTTC. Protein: CASKLEQYNEQFF.

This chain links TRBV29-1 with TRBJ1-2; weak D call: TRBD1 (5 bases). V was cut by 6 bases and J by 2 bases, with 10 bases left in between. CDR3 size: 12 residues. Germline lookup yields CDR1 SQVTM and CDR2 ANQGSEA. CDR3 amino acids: CSVRTTNYGYTF. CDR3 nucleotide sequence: TGCAGCGTCAGGACAACCAACTATGGCTACACCTTC.

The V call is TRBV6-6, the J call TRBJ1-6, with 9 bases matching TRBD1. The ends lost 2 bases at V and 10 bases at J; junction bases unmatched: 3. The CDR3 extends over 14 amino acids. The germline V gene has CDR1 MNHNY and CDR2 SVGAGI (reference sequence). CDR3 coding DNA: TGTGCCAGCAGTTACACAGGGGGCGACTCACCCCTCCACTTT. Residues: CASSYTGGDSPLHF.

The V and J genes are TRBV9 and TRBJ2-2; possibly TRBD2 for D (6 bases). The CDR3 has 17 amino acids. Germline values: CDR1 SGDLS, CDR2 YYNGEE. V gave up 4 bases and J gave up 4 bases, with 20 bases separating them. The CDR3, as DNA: TGTGCCAGCAGCCCCACCGAGCGGGCATTTAGCACCGGGGAGCTGTTTTTT. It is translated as CASSPTERAFSTGELFF.

The CDR3 nucleotides are TGTGCCACCAGCAGAGATTTACTGGAAGCTTTCTTT. This encodes CATSRDLLEAFF. This chain joins TRBV15 and TRBJ1-1; D unclear. Trimming removed 0 bases from V and 8 bases from J, with 7 bases in between. Germline assignment: CDR1 LNHNV and CDR2 YYDKDF (reference sequence). The CDR3 has 12 amino acids.

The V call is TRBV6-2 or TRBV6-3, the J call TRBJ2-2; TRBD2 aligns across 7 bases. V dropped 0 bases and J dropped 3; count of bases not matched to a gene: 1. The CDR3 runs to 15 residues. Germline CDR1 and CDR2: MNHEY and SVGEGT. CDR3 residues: CASSYSGGDTGELFF. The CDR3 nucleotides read TGTGCCAGCAGTTACTCGGGGGGGGACACCGGGGAGCTGTTTTTT.

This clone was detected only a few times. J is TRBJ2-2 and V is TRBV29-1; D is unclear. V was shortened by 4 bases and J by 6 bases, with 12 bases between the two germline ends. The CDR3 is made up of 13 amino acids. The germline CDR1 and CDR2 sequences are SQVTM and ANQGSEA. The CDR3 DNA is TGCAGCGTTGGTGTCCGCGCGGCCGGGGAGCTGTTTTTT. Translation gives CSVGVRAAGELFF.

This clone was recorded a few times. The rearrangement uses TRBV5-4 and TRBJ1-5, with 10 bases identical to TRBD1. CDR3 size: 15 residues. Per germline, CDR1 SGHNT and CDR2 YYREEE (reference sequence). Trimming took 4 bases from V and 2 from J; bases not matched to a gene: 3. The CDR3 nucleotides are TGTGCCAGCAGCGTGGGGACAGGGGGCAATCAGCCCCAGCATTTT. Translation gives CASSVGTGGNQPQHF.

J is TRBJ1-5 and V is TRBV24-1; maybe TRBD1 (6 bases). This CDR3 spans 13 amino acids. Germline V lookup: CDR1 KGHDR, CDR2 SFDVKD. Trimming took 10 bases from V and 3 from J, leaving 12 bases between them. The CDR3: CATSRGSNQPQHF. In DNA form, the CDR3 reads TGTGCCACTAGCAGGGGTTCCAATCAGCCCCAGCATTTT.

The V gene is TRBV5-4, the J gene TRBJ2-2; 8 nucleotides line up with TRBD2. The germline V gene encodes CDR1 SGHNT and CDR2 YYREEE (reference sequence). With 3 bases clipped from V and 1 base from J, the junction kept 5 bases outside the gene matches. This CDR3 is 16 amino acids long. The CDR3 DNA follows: TGTGCCAGCAGCTCCCCCAGCGGGAGGAACACCGGGGAGCTGTTTTTT. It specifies CASSSPSGRNTGELFF.

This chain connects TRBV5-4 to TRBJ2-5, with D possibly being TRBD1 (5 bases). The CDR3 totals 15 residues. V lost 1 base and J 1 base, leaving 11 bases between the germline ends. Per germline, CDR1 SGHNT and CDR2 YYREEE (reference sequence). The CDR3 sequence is CASSLFPGLQETQYF. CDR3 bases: TGTGCCAGCAGCTTGTTCCCAGGGCTCCAAGAGACCCAGTACTTC.

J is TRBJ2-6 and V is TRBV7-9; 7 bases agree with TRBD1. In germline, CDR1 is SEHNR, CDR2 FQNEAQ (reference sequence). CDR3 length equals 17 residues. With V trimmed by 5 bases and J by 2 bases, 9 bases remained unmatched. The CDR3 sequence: CASSPTTGLAGANVLTF. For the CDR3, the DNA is TGTGCCAGCAGCCCAACGACAGGGCTGGCTGGGGCCAACGTCCTGACTTTC.

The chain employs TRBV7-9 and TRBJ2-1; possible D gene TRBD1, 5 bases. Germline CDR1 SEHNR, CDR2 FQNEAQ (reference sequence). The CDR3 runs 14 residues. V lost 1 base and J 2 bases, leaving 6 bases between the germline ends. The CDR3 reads CASSLEGPYNEQFF. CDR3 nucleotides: TGTGCCAGCAGCTTAGAGGGGCCCTACAATGAGCAGTTCTTC.

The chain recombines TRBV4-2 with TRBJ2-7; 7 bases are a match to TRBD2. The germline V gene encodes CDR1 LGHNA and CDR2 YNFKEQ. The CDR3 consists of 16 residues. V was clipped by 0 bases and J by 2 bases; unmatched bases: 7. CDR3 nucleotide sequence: TGTGCCAGCAGCCAAGATGGGGGGGACTCGGCCTACGAGCAGTACTTC. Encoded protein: CASSQDGGDSAYEQYF.

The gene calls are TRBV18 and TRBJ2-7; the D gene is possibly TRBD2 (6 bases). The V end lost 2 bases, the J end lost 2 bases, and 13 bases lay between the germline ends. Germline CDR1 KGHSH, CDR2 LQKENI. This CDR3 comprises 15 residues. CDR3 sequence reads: CASSPITGSTYEQYF. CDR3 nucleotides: TGTGCCAGCTCACCAATCACCGGGAGTACCTACGAGCAGTACTTC.

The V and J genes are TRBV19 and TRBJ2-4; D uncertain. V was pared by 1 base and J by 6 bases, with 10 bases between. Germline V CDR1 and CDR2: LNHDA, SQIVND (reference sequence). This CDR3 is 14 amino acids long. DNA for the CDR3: TGTGCCAGTAGTATAGCGAGTACAGCAAACATTCAGTACTTC. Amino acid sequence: CASSIASTANIQYF.